Listed here are 21 T cell receptor beta chains from one sample, sequenced in a study of blood T cell repertoires in COVID-19. Data came from immunoSEQ multiplex PCR; TCRdb stores just in-frame clones and leaves some out. The sample shows just over 250,000 clones, roughly nine tenths of them seen only once. The material sequenced was peripheral blood. The receptors were sampled from a man in his forties who had recovered from COVID-19.

The J gene is TRBJ1-2, the V gene TRBV6-4, with D unclear. This CDR3 is built from 11 residues. In germline, CDR1 is MRHNA, CDR2 SNTAGT. The V end lost 5 bases, the J end lost 8 bases, and 9 bases lay between the germline ends. In nucleotides, the CDR3 is TGTGCCAGCAGTATCGAGAACGGCTACACCTTC. It encodes CASSIENGYTF.

The chain carries TRBV20-1 and TRBJ2-3, with TRBD1 identical over 7 bases. The CDR3 length is 11 residues. The germline V gene has CDR1 DFQATT and CDR2 SNEGSKA (reference sequence). The V gene end was trimmed by 6 bases and the J gene end by 4 bases; junction bases not matched to a gene: 1. CDR3 DNA: TGCAGTGCCCAGGGGGCAGATACGCAGTATTTT. Protein product: CSAQGADTQYF.

The chain carries TRBV7-8 and TRBJ2-7, with D maybe TRBD2 (7 bases). CDR3 length equals 18 residues. Trimming pared 1 base from V and 6 bases from J, leaving 25 bases between. Germline assignment: CDR1 SGHVS and CDR2 FQNEAQ. CDR3 region: CASSLEAFGGLLGGEQYF. In nucleotides, the CDR3 is TGTGCCAGCAGCTTAGAGGCTTTCGGGGGGCTCCTAGGCGGCGAGCAGTACTTC.

This clone was seen once. The chain has TRBV3-1 (or the pseudogene TRBV3-2) and TRBJ2-3; D might be TRBD2 (5 bases). Germline lookup yields CDR1 LGHDT and CDR2 YNNKEL (reference sequence). CDR3 length equals 16 residues. The V end lost 6 bases, the J end lost 6 bases, and 22 bases lay between the germline ends. The CDR3, as DNA: TGTGCCAGCAGTCGGGTCAGCACGGGCTCGGGGGATACGCAGTATTTT. Translated: CASSRVSTGSGDTQYF.

The V gene is TRBV7-9, the J gene TRBJ2-2, with D unresolved. The ends were cut back, 5 bases at V and 9 bases at J, with 13 bases in the middle. The CDR3 spans 13 residues. Germline-derived CDR1 and CDR2 are SEHNR and FQNEAQ (reference sequence). The CDR3 DNA reads as TGTGCCAGCAGCCCCGCTGTACACCGGGAGCTGTTTTTT. Translated, it gives CASSPAVHRELFF.

The chain carries TRBV4-3 and TRBJ1-2, with D perhaps matching TRBD1 (5 bases). Germline lookup yields CDR1 LGHNA and CDR2 YSLEER. This CDR3 region has 18 residues. V lost 1 base to trimming and J lost 0 bases, with 18 bases between them. CDR3 in amino acids: CASSQGPRGISSNYGYTF. In DNA, the CDR3 is TGCGCCAGCAGCCAAGGACCCCGGGGGATAAGCTCTAACTATGGCTACACCTTC.

This chain links TRBV11-2 with TRBJ2-7; D perhaps matches TRBD2 (5 bases). CDR1 SGHAT and CDR2 FQNNGV come from the germline V gene. This CDR3 is built from 14 residues. The V and J ends lost 5 bases and 0 bases respectively, with 11 bases between them. CDR3 sequence reads: CASSPGLISYEQYF. CDR3 DNA: TGTGCCAGCAGCCCTGGACTCATCTCCTACGAGCAGTACTTC.

The rearrangement links TRBV5-1 to TRBJ2-7, with D perhaps matching TRBD2 (6 bases). Trimming took 7 bases from V and 1 from J, leaving 21 bases between them. The CDR3 runs 16 residues. CDR1 and CDR2 (germline): SGHRS, YFSETQ. DNA for the CDR3: TGCGCCAGCGCCCCAGGAGGTGGAGGAGGGTCCTACGAGCAGTACTTC. It translates to CASAPGGGGGSYEQYF.

This clone was seen a single time. J is TRBJ2-3 and V is TRBV30; D unclear. Per germline, CDR1 GTSNPN and CDR2 SVGIG (reference sequence). Between the trimmed V and J ends, which lost 1 base and 6 bases, there was a span of 5 bases. The CDR3 loop spans 11 amino acids. CDR3 protein: CAWSAGDTQYF. CDR3 DNA sequence: TGTGCCTGGAGTGCCGGGGATACGCAGTATTTT.

The rearrangement joins TRBV2 to TRBJ2-7, with D unresolved. V was shortened by 9 bases and J by 3 bases, with 12 bases between the two germline ends. This CDR3 region has 12 residues. Germline V gene sequence: CDR1 SNHLY, CDR2 FYNNEI. CDR3 sequence: CASSPENYEQYF. CDR3 in DNA: TGTGCCAGTAGTCCCGAGAACTACGAGCAGTACTTC.

The rearrangement joins TRBV5-4 to TRBJ2-3; 11 bases fit TRBD2. Germline V CDR1 and CDR2: SGHNT, YYREEE (reference sequence). The junction had 9 bases not matched to a gene; V was cut back by 2 bases and J by 7 bases. This CDR3 has 16 amino acids. CDR3 region: CASSFLGLAGGNTQYF. CDR3 DNA: TGTGCCAGCAGCTTTCTCGGACTAGCGGGCGGTAATACGCAGTATTTT.

This rearrangement joins TRBV13 to TRBJ2-1, with 7 positions matching TRBD2. Unmatched junction bases numbered 5, after V lost 6 bases and J lost 0 bases. This CDR3 is built from 15 residues. Germline loops: CDR1 PRHDT, CDR2 FYEKMQ (reference sequence). The CDR3 region is CASSSRDYSYNEQFF. The CDR3, as DNA: TGTGCCAGCAGTTCCCGGGACTACTCCTACAATGAGCAGTTCTTC.

V is TRBV12-2 and J is TRBJ1-6; the table's D call, TRBD1, was not checked against the DNA. TRBV12-2 is a pseudogene. The CDR3 consists of 13 residues. CDR3 sequence: CASRAGRHSPLHF. The CDR3 bases are TGTGCAAGTCGCGCAGGCAGGCATTCACCCCTCCACTTT.

V gene TRBV27 combines with J gene TRBJ2-7; no reliable D call. CDR1 and CDR2 from the germline V gene are MNHEY and SMNVEV (reference sequence). The CDR3 loop spans 13 amino acids. V lost 3 bases to trimming and J lost 4 bases, with 10 bases between them. The CDR3 nucleotides are TGTGCCAGCAGTTTGTACGCTAGGTACGAGCAGTACTTC. This sequence encodes CASSLYARYEQYF.

V usage is TRBV7-2 and J usage is TRBJ1-3; tentative D call: TRBD1 (6 bases). V lost 4 bases and J lost 6, with 13 bases in between. There are 14 residues in the CDR3. Germline V lookup: CDR1 SGHTA, CDR2 FQGNSA. CDR3 sequence (DNA): TGTGCCAGCAGCTCGACCCCAGGGGTAAACACCATATATTTT. Protein: CASSSTPGVNTIYF.

This sequence joins TRBV5-1 and TRBJ1-1; D call uncertain. V lost 2 bases and J 10 bases, leaving 9 bases between the germline ends. Germline values: CDR1 SGHRS, CDR2 YFSETQ. This CDR3 is 11 amino acids long. The CDR3: CASSFTKPAFF. The CDR3 DNA is TGCGCCAGCAGCTTTACAAAACCAGCTTTCTTT.

V is TRBV11-2 and J is TRBJ1-1; D not resolved. The CDR3 length is 14 residues. With 2 bases removed from V and 7 bases from J, the gap between germline ends came to 14 bases. In germline, CDR1 is SGHAT, CDR2 FQNNGV. The CDR3 DNA reads TGTGCCAGCAGCTTAACGGGGAGCCGGGGTGAAGCTTTCTTT. As protein: CASSLTGSRGEAFF.

This sequence joins TRBV7-2 and TRBJ2-5; TRBD2 matches at 9 bases. Trimming removed 7 bases from V and 5 bases from J; junction bases left unmatched: 14. The CDR3 extends over 16 amino acids. Germline V gene lookup returns CDR1 SGHTA and CDR2 FQGNSA. Here the CDR3 reads CASTQHRAGGRETQYF. Written as DNA, the CDR3 is TGTGCCAGCACCCAACACCGAGCGGGGGGCAGGGAGACCCAGTACTTC.

This rearrangement joins TRBV4-3 to TRBJ2-1; no clear D. Trimming stripped 3 bases from V and 2 bases from J, with 11 bases between. The CDR3 runs 15 residues. CDR1 is LGHNA, CDR2 YSLEER, per germline. The CDR3 spells CASSQEGVTYNEQFF. In nucleotides, the CDR3 is TGCGCCAGCAGCCAGGAAGGAGTAACCTACAATGAGCAGTTCTTC.

The genes are TRBV3-1 (or the pseudogene TRBV3-2) and TRBJ2-5; D is unclear. Germline-derived CDR1 and CDR2 are LGHDT and YNNKEL (reference sequence). CDR3 length equals 10 residues. Trimming took 7 bases from V and 5 from J, leaving 5 bases between them. The CDR3 is CASIGETQYF. As DNA, the CDR3 is TGTGCCAGCATCGGGGAGACCCAGTACTTC.

The chain has TRBV19 and TRBJ2-1, with 13 bases aligning to TRBD2. V trimming: 7 bases; J trimming: 9 bases; junction bases outside the gene matches: 6. From germline, CDR1 is LNHDA and CDR2 SQIVND (reference sequence). This CDR3 is built from 14 residues. The CDR3 nucleotides read TGTGCCAGTACCGACGGACTAGCGGGAGCTGAGCAGTTCTTC. It specifies CASTDGLAGAEQFF.